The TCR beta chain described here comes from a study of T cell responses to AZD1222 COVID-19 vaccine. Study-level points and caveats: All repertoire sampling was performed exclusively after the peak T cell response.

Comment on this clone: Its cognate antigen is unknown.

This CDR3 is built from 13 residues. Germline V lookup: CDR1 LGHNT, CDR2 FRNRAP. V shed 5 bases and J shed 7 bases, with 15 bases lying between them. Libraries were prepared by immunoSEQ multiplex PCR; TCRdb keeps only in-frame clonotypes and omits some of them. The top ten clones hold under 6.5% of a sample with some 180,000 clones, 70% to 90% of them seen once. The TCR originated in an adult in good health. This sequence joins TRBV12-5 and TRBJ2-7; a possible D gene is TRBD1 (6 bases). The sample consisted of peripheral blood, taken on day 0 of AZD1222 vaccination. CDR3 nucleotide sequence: TGTGCTAGTGGTCCAGGGACACCCCGGGAGCAGTACTTC. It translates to CASGPGTPREQYF.